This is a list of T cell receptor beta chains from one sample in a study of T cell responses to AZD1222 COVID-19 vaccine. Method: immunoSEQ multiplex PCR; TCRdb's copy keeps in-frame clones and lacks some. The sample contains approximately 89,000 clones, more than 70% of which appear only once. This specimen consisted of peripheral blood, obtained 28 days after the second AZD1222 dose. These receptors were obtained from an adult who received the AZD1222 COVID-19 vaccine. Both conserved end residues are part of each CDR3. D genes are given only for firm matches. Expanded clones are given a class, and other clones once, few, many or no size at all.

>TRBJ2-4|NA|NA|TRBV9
CASSVSGSDRGSAKNIQYF
TGTGCCAGCAGCGTATCGGGCAGTGACCGGGGGAGTGCCAAAAACATTCAGTACTTC
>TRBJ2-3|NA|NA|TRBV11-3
CASSPSATDTQYF
TGTGCCAGCAGCCCGAGCGCGACAGATACGCAGTATTTT
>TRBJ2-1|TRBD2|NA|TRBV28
CASSFSGGVNNEQFF
TGTGCCAGCAGTTTCAGCGGGGGGGTAAACAATGAGCAGTTCTTC
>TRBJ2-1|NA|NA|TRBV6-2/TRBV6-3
CASSYVVRSSYNEQFF
TGTGCCAGCAGTTACGTGGTGAGGAGCTCCTACAATGAGCAGTTCTTC
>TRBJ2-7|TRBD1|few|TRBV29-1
CSGLRGQGSEQYF
TGCAGCGGACTGAGGGGGCAGGGCTCCGAGCAGTACTTC
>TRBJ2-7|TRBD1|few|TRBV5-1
CASSLYGGGQGDNEQYF
TGCGCCAGCAGCTTGTATGGAGGAGGACAGGGGGACAACGAGCAGTACTTC
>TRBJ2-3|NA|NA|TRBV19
CASSMRTNPSTDTQYF
TGTGCCAGTAGTATGCGCACGAATCCTAGCACAGATACGCAGTATTTT
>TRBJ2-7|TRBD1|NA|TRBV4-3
CASNRGRVQYF
TGCGCCAGCAACAGGGGGCGGGTGCAGTACTTC
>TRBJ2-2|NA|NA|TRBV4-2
CASSQEQGTTGELFF
TGTGCCAGCAGCCAAGAGCAGGGGACCACCGGGGAGCTGTTTTTT
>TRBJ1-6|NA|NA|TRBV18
CASSPTDNSPLHF
TGTGCCAGCTCACCGACAGATAATTCACCCCTCCACTTT
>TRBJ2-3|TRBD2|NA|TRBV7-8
CASSFGLAGGPSADTQYF
TGTGCCAGCAGCTTCGGACTAGCGGGGGGGCCTTCCGCAGATACGCAGTATTTT
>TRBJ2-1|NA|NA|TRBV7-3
CASSSLSGSYNEQFF
TGTGCCAGCAGCTCCCTATCCGGCTCCTACAATGAGCAGTTCTTC
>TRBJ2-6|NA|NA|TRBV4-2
CASSQDRGSGANVLTF
TGTGCCAGCAGCCAAGATAGGGGCTCTGGGGCCAACGTCCTGACTTTC
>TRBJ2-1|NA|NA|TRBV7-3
CASSFEGYNEQFF
TGTGCCAGCAGCTTCGAGGGTTACAATGAGCAGTTCTTC
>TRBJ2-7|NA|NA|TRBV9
CASSWRDGSSYEQYF
TGTGCCAGCAGCTGGAGGGACGGGAGCTCCTACGAGCAGTACTTC
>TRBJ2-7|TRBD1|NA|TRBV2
CASRDRGYYEQYF
TGTGCCAGCAGGGACAGGGGATACTACGAGCAGTACTTC
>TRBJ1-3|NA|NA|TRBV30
CAWSVAGGPAGNTIYF
TGTGCCTGGAGTGTAGCGGGGGGGCCAGCTGGAAACACCATATATTTT
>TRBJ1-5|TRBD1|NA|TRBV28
CASSPPQGALGNQPQHF
TGTGCCAGCAGTCCTCCGCAGGGGGCATTGGGCAATCAGCCCCAGCATTTT
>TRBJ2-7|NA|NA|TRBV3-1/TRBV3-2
CASSQKETAYFDEQYF
TGTGCCAGCAGCCAAAAGGAGACAGCCTATTTCGACGAGCAGTACTTC
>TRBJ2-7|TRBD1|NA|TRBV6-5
CASSSTGVHEQYF
TGTGCCAGCAGTTCGACAGGGGTCCACGAGCAGTACTTC
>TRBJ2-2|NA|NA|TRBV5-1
CASRRGGDNTGELFF
TGCGCCAGCAGAAGGGGTGGTGACAACACCGGGGAGCTGTTTTTT
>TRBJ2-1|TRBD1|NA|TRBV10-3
CAISDDRGGYNEQFF
TGTGCCATCAGCGACGACAGGGGAGGTTACAATGAGCAGTTCTTC
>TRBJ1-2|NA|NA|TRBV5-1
CASSPGLGPNYGYTF
TGCGCCAGCAGCCCGGGACTGGGCCCTAACTATGGCTACACCTTC
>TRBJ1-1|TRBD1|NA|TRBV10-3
CAISEARQGNSEAFF
TGTGCCATCAGTGAGGCACGACAGGGGAACTCTGAAGCTTTCTTT
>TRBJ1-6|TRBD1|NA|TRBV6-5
CASLAPQGANSPLHF
TGTGCCAGCCTTGCCCCCCAGGGGGCCAATTCACCCCTCCACTTT